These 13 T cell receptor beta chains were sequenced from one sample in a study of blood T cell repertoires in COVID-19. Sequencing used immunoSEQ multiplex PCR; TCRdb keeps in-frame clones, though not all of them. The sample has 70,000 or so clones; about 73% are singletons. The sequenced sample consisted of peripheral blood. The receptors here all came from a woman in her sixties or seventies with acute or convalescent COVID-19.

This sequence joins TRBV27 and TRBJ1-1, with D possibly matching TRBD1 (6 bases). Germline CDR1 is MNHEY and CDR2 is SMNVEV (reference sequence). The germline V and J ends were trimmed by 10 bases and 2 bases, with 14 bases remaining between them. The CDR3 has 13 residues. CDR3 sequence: CATAQGYNTEAFF. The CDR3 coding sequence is TGTGCCACCGCACAGGGATACAACACTGAAGCTTTCTTT.

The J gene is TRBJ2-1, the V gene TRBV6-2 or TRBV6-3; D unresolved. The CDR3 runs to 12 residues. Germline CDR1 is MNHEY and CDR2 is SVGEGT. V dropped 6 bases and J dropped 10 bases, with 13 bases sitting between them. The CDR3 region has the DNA TGTGCCAGCAGCGGGCCTCCTCCGGAGCAGTTCTTC. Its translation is CASSGPPPEQFF.

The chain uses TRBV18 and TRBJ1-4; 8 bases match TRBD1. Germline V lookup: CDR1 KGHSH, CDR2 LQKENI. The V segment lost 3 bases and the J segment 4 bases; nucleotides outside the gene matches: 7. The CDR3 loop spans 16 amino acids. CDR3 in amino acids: CASSPGTGSNNEKLFF. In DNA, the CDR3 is TGTGCCAGCTCACCGGGGACAGGCTCAAATAATGAAAAACTGTTTTTT.

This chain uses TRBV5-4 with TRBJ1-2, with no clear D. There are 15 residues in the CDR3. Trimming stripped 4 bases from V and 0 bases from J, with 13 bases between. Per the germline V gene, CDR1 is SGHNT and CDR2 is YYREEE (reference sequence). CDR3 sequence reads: CASSPSTRSNYGYTF. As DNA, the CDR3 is TGTGCCAGCAGCCCCTCAACGAGGTCTAACTATGGCTACACCTTC. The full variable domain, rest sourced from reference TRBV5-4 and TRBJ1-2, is ETGVTQSPTHLIKTRGQQVTLRCSSQSGHNTVSWYQQALGQGPQFIFQYYREEENGRGNFPPRFSGLQFPNYSSELNVNALELDDSALYLCASSPSTRSNYGYTFGSGTRLTVV.

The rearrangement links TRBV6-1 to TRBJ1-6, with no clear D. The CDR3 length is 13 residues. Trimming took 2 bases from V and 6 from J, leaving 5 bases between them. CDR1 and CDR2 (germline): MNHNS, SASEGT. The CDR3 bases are TGTGCCAGCAGTGAACCCATTAATTCACCCCTCCACTTT. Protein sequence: CASSEPINSPLHF.

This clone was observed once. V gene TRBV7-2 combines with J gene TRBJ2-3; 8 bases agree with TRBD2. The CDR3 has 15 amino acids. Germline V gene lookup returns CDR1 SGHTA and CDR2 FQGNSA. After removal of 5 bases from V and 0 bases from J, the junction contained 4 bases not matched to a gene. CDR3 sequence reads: CASSLRGGSTDTQYF. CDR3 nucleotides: TGTGCCAGCAGCCTACGGGGGGGGAGCACAGATACGCAGTATTTT.

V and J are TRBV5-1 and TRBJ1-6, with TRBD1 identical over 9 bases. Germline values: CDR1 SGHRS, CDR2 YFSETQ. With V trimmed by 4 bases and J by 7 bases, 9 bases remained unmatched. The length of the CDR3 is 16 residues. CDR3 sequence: CASSREWGQGNSPLHF. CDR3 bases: TGCGCCAGCAGCCGGGAGTGGGGACAGGGAAATTCACCCCTCCACTTT.

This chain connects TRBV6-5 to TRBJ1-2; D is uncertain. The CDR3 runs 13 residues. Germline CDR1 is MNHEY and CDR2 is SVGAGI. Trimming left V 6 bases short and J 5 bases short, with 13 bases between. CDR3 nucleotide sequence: TGTGCCAGCAGCCACGGGGATCGATATGGCTACACCTTC. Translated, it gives CASSHGDRYGYTF.

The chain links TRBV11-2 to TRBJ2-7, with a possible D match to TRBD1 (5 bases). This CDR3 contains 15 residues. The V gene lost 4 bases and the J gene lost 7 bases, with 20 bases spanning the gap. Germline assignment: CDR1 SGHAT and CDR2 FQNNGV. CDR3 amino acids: CASSSLGAYPGEQYF. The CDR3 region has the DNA TGTGCCAGCAGCTCCCTTGGGGCCTACCCTGGGGAGCAGTACTTC. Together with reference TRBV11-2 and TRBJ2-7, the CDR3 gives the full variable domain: EAGVAQSPRYKIIEKRQSVAFWCNPISGHATLYWYQQILGQGPKLLIQFQNNGVVDDSQLPKDRFSAERLKGVDSTLKIQPAKLEDSAVYLCASSSLGAYPGEQYFGPGTRLTVT.

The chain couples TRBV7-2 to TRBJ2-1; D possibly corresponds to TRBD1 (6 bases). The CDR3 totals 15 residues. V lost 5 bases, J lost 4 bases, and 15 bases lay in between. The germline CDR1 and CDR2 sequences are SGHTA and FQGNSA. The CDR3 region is CASSPQTGSYNEQFF. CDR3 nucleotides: TGTGCCAGCAGCCCCCAGACAGGTTCATACAATGAGCAGTTCTTC.

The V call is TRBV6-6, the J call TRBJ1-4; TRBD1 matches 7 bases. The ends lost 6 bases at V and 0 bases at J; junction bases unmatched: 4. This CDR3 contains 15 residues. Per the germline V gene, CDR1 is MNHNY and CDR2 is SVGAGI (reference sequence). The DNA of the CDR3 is TGTGCCAGCAGCCGAGGACAGGCAACTAATGAAAAACTGTTTTTT. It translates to CASSRGQATNEKLFF.

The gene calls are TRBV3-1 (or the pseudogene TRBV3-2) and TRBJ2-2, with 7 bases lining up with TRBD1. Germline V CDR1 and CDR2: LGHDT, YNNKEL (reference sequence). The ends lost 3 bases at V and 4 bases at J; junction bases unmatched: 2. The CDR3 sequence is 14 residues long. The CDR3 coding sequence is TGTGCCAGCAGCCACCACAGGGGCACCGGGGAGCTGTTTTTT. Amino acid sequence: CASSHHRGTGELFF.

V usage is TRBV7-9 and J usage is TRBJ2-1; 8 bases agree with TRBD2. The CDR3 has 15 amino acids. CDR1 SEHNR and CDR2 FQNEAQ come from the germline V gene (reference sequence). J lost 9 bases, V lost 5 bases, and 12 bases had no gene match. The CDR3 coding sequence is TGTGCCAGCAGCCGCACTAGCGGCGCCGGGGGTGAGCAGTTCTTC. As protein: CASSRTSGAGGEQFF.